The clone carrying this T cell receptor (beta chain) was seen only once. The sample comes from a study of control samples from healthy donors and cancer patients. TCRdb's table, derived via immunoSEQ multiplex PCR, lists solely in-frame clones and lacks some. Of approximately 120,000 clones listed, less than 90% were seen once; the top ten hold around 2%. Germline V gene sequence: CDR1 SGHTA, CDR2 FQGTGA. Trimming took off 0 bases at V and 7 bases at J, with 9 bases between the two ends. The CDR3 loop spans 13 amino acids. This sequence originates from a man aged 18 to 30 in good health. The rearrangement uses TRBV7-3 and TRBJ1-1; no reliable D call. The sample consisted of blood. Written as DNA, the CDR3 is TGTGCCAGCAGCTTAACGGGAGGCGGTGAAGCTTTCTTT. This translates into CASSLTGGGEAFF. Together with reference TRBV7-3 and TRBJ1-1, the CDR3 gives the full variable domain: GAGVSQTPSNKVTEKGKYVELRCDPISGHTALYWYRQSLGQGPEFLIYFQGTGAADDSGLPNDRFFAVRPEGSVSTLKIQRTERGDSAVYLCASSLTGGGEAFFGQGTRLTVV.